One sample yielded the 5 T cell receptor beta chains listed below, sequenced in a study of blood T cell repertoires in COVID-19. The protocol was immunoSEQ multiplex PCR, while the TCRdb copy is restricted to in-frame clones and leaves out a portion. The sample has roughly 230,000 clones; around 82% are singletons. Specimen: PBMCs or T cells enriched from blood (not recorded which). These receptors were collected from a man between 45 and 60 years old who had recovered from COVID-19.

The chain has TRBV28 and TRBJ1-2; TRBD1 is a possible D gene (5 bases). The V gene lost 2 bases and the J gene lost 8 bases, with 12 bases spanning the gap. The CDR3 length is 13 residues. The germline V gene has CDR1 MDHEN and CDR2 SYDVKM. This CDR3 is CASSLKRGGGYTF. DNA of the CDR3: TGTGCCAGCAGTTTAAAGAGGGGAGGGGGCTACACCTTC.

V and J are TRBV2 and TRBJ2-5, with a tentative D call TRBD2 (6 bases). Germline assignment: CDR1 SNHLY and CDR2 FYNNEI. The CDR3 consists of 14 residues. V lost 6 bases to trimming and J lost 4 bases, with 15 bases between them. The CDR3 reads CASRGDSRRETQYF. CDR3 nucleotides: TGTGCCAGCAGGGGGGACTCACGCCGAGAGACCCAGTACTTC.

V is TRBV5-1 and J is TRBJ1-3, with D tentatively TRBD1 (6 bases). The CDR3 has 18 amino acids. The V gene's germline CDR1 is SGHRS and CDR2 YFSETQ. V was trimmed by 3 bases and J by 1 base, leaving 20 bases between them. The CDR3 bases are TGCGCCAGCAGCTCCTTGGACAGTGGGGTCGTTTCTGGAAACACCATATATTTT. This encodes CASSSLDSGVVSGNTIYF.

This chain joins TRBV2 and TRBJ2-5, with D unclear. The V gene lost 7 bases and the J gene lost 1 base, with 10 bases spanning the gap. Germline V gene lookup returns CDR1 SNHLY and CDR2 FYNNEI. This CDR3 is built from 13 residues. CDR3 sequence: CASTTESQETQYF. In DNA, the CDR3 is TGTGCCAGCACAACAGAAAGCCAAGAGACCCAGTACTTC.

The chain couples TRBV7-9 to TRBJ1-2; 9 bases map to TRBD1. Germline V lookup: CDR1 SEHNR, CDR2 FQNEAQ (reference sequence). The CDR3 totals 16 residues. The trim removed 5 bases at V and 6 bases at J, leaving 13 bases unmatched. The chain's CDR3 is CASSPSAGGQGDGYTF. The CDR3 DNA reads TGTGCCAGCAGCCCCTCGGCTGGGGGACAGGGTGATGGCTACACCTTC.